Presented here are 5 T cell receptor beta chains from one specimen sequenced in a study of control samples from healthy donors and cancer patients. Profiling relied on immunoSEQ multiplex PCR, and the TCRdb table lists in-frame clones only, not all of them. Found here are around 120,000 clones, approximately 88% of them singletons; the top ten hold 3.4%. The source material was blood. Source of these receptors: a man aged 40-49 years in good health.

This clone has a single count. The V gene is TRBV12-3 or TRBV12-4, the J gene TRBJ1-1; perhaps TRBD1 as D (5 bases). The length of the CDR3 is 13 residues. V lost 0 bases to trimming and J lost 8 bases, with 10 bases between them. CDR3: CASSLAQRQEAFF. CDR3 bases: TGTGCCAGCAGTTTAGCGCAGAGACAGGAAGCTTTCTTT.

V usage is TRBV9 and J usage is TRBJ2-2; the D is unclear. The CDR3 spans 13 residues. V shed 0 bases and J shed 5 bases, with 5 bases lying between them. Looked up from germline, CDR1 is SGDLS and CDR2 is YYNGEE. The CDR3 loop is CASSVVQTGELFF. The CDR3 bases are TGTGCCAGCAGCGTAGTGCAAACCGGGGAGCTGTTTTTT.

The chain uses TRBV5-1 and TRBJ1-1, with D possibly TRBD1 on 6 matching bases. CDR3 length: 15 amino acids. Germline loops: CDR1 SGHRS, CDR2 YFSETQ. Deletions cut 6 bases from V and 4 bases from J, with 19 bases between. In nucleotides, the CDR3 is TGCGCCAGCACCTTTGGGGGGGCCTGGGGCACTGAAGCTTTCTTT. This sequence encodes CASTFGGAWGTEAFF.

This clone was counted once. J is TRBJ2-5 and V is TRBV6-1; D gene unclear. V dropped 4 bases and J dropped 0 bases, with 3 bases sitting between them. This CDR3 has 12 residues. Germline loops: CDR1 MNHNS, CDR2 SASEGT. CDR3 loop: CASSGYQETQYF. CDR3 nucleotide sequence: TGTGCCAGCAGTGGGTACCAAGAGACCCAGTACTTC.

The chain couples TRBV18 to TRBJ1-5; the match to TRBD1 covers 7 bases. From germline, CDR1 is KGHSH and CDR2 LQKENI. The CDR3 contains 14 residues. V trimming: 3 bases; J trimming: 4 bases; junction bases outside the gene matches: 3. The CDR3 loop reads CASSPDRANQPQHF. The CDR3 coding sequence is TGTGCCAGCTCACCTGACAGGGCGAATCAGCCCCAGCATTTT.